The clone carrying this T cell receptor beta chain has just a few counts. Its target is unknown. The sequencing template was cDNA reverse transcribed from extracted RNA. TCRdb's table, derived via immunoSEQ multiplex PCR, lists solely in-frame clones and lacks some. The table lists 80,000 to 100,000 clones, roughly 40% of them singletons, with around 19% in the top ten. This record belongs to a study of CD8+ T cells in alopecia areata. The study, taken as a whole, reports: Possibly because of HLA-related factors, TCR sharing was less clear across patients than in mice.

The treatment was: oral pan-JAK inhibitor, 5-10 mg twice daily. CDR1 is MNHNY, CDR2 SVGAGI, per germline (reference sequence). The CDR3 loop spans 11 amino acids. Trimming stripped 11 bases from V and 1 base from J, with 9 bases between. Sequenced material: CD8+ T cells sorted from blood, taken at week 24, from a patient treated with tofacitinib. This sequence originates from a human donor with alopecia areata. This sequence joins TRBV6-6 and TRBJ2-7; no clear D. CDR3 loop: CAGGPSYEQYF. In DNA, the CDR3 is TGTGCCGGTGGCCCGTCCTACGAGCAGTACTTC.